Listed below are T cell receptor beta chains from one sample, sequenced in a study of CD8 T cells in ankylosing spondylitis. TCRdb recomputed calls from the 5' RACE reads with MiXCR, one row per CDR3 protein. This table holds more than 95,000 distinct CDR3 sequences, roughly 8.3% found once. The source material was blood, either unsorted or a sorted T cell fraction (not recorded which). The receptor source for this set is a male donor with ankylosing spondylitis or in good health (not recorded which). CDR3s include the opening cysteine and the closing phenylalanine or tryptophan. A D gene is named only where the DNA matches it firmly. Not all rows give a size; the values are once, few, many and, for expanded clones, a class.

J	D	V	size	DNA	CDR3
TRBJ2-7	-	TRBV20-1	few	TGCAGCCAGACCGGGATAAAAAACGACGAGCAGTACTTC	CSQTGIKNDEQYF
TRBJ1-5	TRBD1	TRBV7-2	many	TGTGCCAGCAGCTCCCAGGGGGTAGGTCAGCCCCAGCATTTT	CASSSQGVGQPQHF
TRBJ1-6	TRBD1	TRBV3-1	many	TGTGCCAGCAGCCACAGTTCAGGGGGTTCCTCACCCCTCCACTTT	CASSHSSGGSSPLHF
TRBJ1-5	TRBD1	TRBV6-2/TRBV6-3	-	TGTGCCAGCACCCCTGCAGGGGGCCATCAGCCCCAGCATTTT	CASTPAGGHQPQHF
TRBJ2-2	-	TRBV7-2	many	TGTGCCAGCAGCTTAGGCAGGACGTACACCGGGGAGCTGTTTTTT	CASSLGRTYTGELFF
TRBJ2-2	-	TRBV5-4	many	TGTGCCAGCAGCTTGGACTTTACCGGGGAGCTGTTTTTT	CASSLDFTGELFF
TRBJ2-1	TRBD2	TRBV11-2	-	TGTGCCAGCAGCTTAGACCAGCTAGCGGGAGGGTATGAGCAGTTCTTC	CASSLDQLAGGYEQFF
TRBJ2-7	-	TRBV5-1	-	TGCGCCAGCAGCTTATCGACAGTTACGAGAGGCTACGAGCAGTACTTC	CASSLSTVTRGYEQYF
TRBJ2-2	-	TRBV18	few	TGTGCCAGCTCAACAGGGAACACCGGGGAGCTGTTTTTT	CASSTGNTGELFF
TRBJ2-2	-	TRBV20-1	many	TGCAGTGCAAAGGGGGGTGCCTTAGGCACCGGGGAGCTGTTTTTT	CSAKGGALGTGELFF
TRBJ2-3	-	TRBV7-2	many	TGTGCCAGCAGCTCTGATTTCACAGATACGCAGTATTTT	CASSSDFTDTQYF
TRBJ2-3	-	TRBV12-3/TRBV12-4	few	TGTGCCAGCAGTTTCGGGAGACGCACAGATACGCAGTATTTT	CASSFGRRTDTQYF
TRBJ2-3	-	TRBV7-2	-	TGTGCCAGCAGCTTAGGAGTAGGGGGGCCAGATACGCAGTATTTT	CASSLGVGGPDTQYF
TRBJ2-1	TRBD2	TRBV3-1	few	TGTGCCAGCAGCCCCGGACTAGCGGTATCCAATGAGCAGTTCTTC	CASSPGLAVSNEQFF
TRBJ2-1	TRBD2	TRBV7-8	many	TGTGCCAGCAGCTCCCTCTGGGGCGGGAGCTACAATGAGCAGTTCTTC	CASSSLWGGSYNEQFF
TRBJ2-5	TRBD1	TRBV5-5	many	TGTGCCAGCAGCTTGGACGACAGGGGATATCGGCGAGAAGAGACCCAGTACTTC	CASSLDDRGYRREETQYF
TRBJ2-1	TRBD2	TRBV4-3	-	TGCGCCAGCAGCCAAGAGGGCTGGACTAGCGGGTTTTACAATGAGCAGTTCTTC	CASSQEGWTSGFYNEQFF
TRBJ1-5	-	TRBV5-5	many	TGTGCCAGCAGCTTTAGGTCTGAAGCCGGGGATCAGCCCCAGCATTTT	CASSFRSEAGDQPQHF
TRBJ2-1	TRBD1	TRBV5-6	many	TGTGCCAGCAGCTGGACAGGGGCCTCCTACAATGAGCAGTTCTTC	CASSWTGASYNEQFF
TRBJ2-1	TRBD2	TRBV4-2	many	TGTGCCAGCAGCCAAAATGGGCGGGGGGCCCTCAATGAGCAGTTCTTC	CASSQNGRGALNEQFF
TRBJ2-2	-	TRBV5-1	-	TGCGCCAGCAGCCCACCCCTACTGGATACCGGGGAGCTGTTTTTT	CASSPPLLDTGELFF
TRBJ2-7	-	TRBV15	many	TGTGCCACCAGCAGAGATCTAAATCGTTACGAGCAGTACTTC	CATSRDLNRYEQYF
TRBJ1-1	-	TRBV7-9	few	TGTGCCAGCAGCTTATACTCCAGGGCCACTGAAGCTTTCTTT	CASSLYSRATEAFF
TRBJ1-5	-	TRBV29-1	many	TGCAGCGTCGGGTTAGGGTCAGGTAGCAATCAGCCCCAGCATTTT	CSVGLGSGSNQPQHF
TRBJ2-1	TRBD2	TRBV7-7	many	TGTGCTAGCAGCTTAACTAGCGGGGGGGCCGCTGAGCAGTTCTTC	CASSLTSGGAAEQFF
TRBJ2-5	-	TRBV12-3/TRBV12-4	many	TGTGCCAGCAGACGAAGAGAGACCCAGTACTTC	CASRRRETQYF
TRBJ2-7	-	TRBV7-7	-	TGTGCTAGCAGCTTGACAGTTGCCTACGAGCAGTACTTC	CASSLTVAYEQYF
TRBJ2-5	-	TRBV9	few	TGTGCCAGCAGCGTAGGGGGGAGCTTCTACCAAGAGACCCAGTACTTC	CASSVGGSFYQETQYF
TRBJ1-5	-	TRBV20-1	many	TGCAGTGCTAGCGGGGGGAGCAATCAGCCCCAGCATTTT	CSASGGSNQPQHF
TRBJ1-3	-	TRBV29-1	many	TGCAGCGTTGAAAGGTTCTCTGGAAACACCATATATTTT	CSVERFSGNTIYF
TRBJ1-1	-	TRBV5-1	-	TGCGCCAGCAGAAGGGAAACTGAAGCTTTCTTT	CASRRETEAFF